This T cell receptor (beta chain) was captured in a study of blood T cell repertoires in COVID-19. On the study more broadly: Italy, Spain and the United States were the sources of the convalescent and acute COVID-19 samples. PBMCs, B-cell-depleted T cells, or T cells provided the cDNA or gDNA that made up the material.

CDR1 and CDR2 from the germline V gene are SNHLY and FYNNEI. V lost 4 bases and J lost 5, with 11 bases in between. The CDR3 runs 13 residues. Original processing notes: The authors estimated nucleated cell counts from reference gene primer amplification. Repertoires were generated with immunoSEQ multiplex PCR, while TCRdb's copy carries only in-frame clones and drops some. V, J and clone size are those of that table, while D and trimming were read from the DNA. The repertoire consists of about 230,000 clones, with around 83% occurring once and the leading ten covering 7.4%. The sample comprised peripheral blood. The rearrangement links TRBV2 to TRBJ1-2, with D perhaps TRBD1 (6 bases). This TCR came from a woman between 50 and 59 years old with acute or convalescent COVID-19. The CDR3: CASSALDSYGYTF. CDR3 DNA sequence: TGTGCCAGCAGTGCCCTGGACAGTTATGGCTACACCTTC.